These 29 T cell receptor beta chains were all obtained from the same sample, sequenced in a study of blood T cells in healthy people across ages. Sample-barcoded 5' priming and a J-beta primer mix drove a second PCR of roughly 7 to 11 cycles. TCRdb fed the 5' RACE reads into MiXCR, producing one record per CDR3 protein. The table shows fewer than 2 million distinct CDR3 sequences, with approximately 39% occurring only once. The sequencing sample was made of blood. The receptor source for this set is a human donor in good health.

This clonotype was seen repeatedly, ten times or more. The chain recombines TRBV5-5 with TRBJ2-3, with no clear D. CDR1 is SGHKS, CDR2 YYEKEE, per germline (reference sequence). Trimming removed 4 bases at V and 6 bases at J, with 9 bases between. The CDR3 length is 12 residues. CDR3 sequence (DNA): TGTGCCAGCAGCCATTTTTCGGATACGCAGTATTTT. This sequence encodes CASSHFSDTQYF.

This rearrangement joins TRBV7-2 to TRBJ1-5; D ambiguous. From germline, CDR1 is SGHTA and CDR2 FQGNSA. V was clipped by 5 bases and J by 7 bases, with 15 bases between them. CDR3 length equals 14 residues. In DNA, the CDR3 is TGTGCCAGCAGCCCTGCGGCAGTCCCACAGCCCCAGCATTTT. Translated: CASSPAAVPQPQHF.

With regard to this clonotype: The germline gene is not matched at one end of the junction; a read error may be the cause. CDR3 DNA: TGTGCTAGCAGCCAAGATCCTCGCGGGGGGCCAGAGGGGCAGTACTTC. This encodes CASSQDPRGGPEGQYF. J is TRBJ2-7 and V is TRBV4-2; 8 bases are shared with TRBD2. Germline V gene data show CDR1 as LGHNA and CDR2 as YNFKEQ. The CDR3 length is 16 residues.

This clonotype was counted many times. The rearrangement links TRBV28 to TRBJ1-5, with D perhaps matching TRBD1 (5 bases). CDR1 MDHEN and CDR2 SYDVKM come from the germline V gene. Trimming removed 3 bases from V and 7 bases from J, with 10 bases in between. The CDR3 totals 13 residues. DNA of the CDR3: TGTGCCAGCAGTTTGGGGGGGTGGCAGCCCCAGCATTTT. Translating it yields CASSLGGWQPQHF. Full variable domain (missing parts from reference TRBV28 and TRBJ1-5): DVKVTQSSRYLVKRTGEKVFLECVQDMDHENMFWYRQDPGLGLRLIYFSYDVKMKEKGDIPEGYSVSREKKERFSLILESASTNQTSMYLCASSLGGWQPQHFGDGTRLSIL.

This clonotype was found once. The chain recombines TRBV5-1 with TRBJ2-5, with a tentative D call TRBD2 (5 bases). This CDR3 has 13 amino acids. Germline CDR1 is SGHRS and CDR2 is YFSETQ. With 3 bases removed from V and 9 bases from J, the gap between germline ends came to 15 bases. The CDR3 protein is CASSSDGERAQYF. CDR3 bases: TGCGCCAGCAGCTCGGACGGAGAGAGGGCCCAGTACTTC.

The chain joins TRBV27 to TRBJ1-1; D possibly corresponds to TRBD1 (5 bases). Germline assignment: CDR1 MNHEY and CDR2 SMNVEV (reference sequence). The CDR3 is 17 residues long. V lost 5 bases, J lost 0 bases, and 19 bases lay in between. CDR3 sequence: CASSPSTGRHMNTEAFF. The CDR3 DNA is TGTGCCAGCAGTCCCTCCACGGGACGGCACATGAACACTGAAGCTTTCTTT.

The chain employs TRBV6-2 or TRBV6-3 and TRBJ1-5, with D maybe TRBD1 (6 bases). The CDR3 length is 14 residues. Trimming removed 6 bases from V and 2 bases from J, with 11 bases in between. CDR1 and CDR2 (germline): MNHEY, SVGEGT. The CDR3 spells CASRVTGRNQPQHF. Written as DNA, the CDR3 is TGTGCCAGCAGAGTGACAGGCCGCAATCAGCCCCAGCATTTT.

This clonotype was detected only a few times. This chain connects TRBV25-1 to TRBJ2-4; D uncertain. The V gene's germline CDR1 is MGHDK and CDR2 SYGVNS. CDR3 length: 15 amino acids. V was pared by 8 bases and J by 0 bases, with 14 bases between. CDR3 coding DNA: TGTGCCAGCCATTCGGATCCGCTAGCCAAAAACATTCAGTACTTC. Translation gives CASHSDPLAKNIQYF. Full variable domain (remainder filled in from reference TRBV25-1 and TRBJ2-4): EADIYQTPRYLVIGTGKKITLECSQTMGHDKMYWYQQDPGMELHLIHYSYGVNSTEKGDLSSESTVSRIRTEHFPLTLESARPSHTSQYLCASHSDPLAKNIQYFGAGTRLSVL.

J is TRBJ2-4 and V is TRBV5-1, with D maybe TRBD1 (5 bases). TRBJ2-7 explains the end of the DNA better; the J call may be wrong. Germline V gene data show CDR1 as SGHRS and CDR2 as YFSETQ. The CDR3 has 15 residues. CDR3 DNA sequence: TGCGCCAGCAGCCCGGATCAGGGAATACACTACGAGCAGTACTTC. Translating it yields CASSPDQGIHYEQYF.

CDR3 DNA: TGTGCCAGCAGCTTGCAGGGGATTAGGGAGACCCAGTACTTC. Amino acids: CASSLQGIRETQYF. The rearrangement links TRBV7-2 to TRBJ2-5; possibly TRBD1 for D (6 bases). CDR3 length equals 14 residues. Germline values: CDR1 SGHTA, CDR2 FQGNSA. V shed 3 bases and J shed 5 bases, with 13 bases lying between them. Full variable domain (rest looked up from reference TRBV7-2 and TRBJ2-5): GAGVSQSPSNKVTEKGKDVELRCDPISGHTALYWYRQSLGQGLEFLIYFQGNSAPDKSGLPSDRFSAERTGGSVSTLTIQRTQQEDSAVYLCASSLQGIRETQYFGPGTRLLVL.

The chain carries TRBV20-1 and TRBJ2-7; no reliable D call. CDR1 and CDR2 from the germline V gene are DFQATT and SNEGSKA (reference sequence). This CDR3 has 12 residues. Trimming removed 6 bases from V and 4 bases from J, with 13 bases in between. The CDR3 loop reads CSAKLDGYEQYF. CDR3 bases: TGCAGTGCAAAATTGGACGGTTACGAGCAGTACTTC.

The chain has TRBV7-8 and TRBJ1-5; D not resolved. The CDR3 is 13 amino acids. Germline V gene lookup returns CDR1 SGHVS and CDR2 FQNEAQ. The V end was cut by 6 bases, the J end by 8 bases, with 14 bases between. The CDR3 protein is CASRSNLGKPQHF. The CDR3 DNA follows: TGTGCCAGCAGAAGTAACTTAGGGAAGCCCCAGCATTTT.

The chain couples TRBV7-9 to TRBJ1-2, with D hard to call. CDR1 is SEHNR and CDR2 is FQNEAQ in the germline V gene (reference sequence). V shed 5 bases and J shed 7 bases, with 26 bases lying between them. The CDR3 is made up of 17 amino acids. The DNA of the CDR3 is TGTGCCAGCAGCCCAACCGGGTCGTCGTGGTCGGTGAGTGGCTACACCTTC. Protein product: CASSPTGSSWSVSGYTF.

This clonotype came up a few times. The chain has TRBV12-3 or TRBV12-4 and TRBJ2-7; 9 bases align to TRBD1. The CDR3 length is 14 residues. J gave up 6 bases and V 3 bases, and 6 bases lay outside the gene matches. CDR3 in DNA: TGTGCCAGCAGTTTCAGGACAGGGGTGGCCGAGCAGTACTTC. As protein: CASSFRTGVAEQYF.

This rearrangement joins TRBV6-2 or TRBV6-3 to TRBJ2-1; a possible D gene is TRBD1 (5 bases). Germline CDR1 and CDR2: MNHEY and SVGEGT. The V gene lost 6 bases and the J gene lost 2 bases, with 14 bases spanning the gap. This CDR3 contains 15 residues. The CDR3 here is CASSYQGNPYNEQFF. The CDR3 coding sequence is TGTGCCAGCAGCTATCAGGGAAATCCCTACAATGAGCAGTTCTTC.

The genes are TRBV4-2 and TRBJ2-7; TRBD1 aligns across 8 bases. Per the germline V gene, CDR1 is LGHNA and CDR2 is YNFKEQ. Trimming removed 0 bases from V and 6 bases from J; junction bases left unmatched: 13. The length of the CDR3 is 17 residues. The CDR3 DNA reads TGTGCCAGCAGCCAAGAATTTAATGGAGACAGGGGTAGCGAGCAGTACTTC. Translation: CASSQEFNGDRGSEQYF.

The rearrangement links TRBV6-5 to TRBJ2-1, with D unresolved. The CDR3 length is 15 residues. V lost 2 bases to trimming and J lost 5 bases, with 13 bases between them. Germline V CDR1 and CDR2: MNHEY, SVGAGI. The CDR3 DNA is TGTGCCAGCAGTTACGGGCTAGGTGTCCACAATGAGCAGTTCTTC. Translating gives CASSYGLGVHNEQFF.

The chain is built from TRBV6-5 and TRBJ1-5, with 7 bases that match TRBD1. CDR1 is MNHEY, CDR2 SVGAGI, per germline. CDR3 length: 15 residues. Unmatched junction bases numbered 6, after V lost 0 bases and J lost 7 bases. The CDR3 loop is CASSYSNRGHQPQHF. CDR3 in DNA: TGTGCCAGCAGTTACTCGAACAGGGGACACCAGCCCCAGCATTTT.

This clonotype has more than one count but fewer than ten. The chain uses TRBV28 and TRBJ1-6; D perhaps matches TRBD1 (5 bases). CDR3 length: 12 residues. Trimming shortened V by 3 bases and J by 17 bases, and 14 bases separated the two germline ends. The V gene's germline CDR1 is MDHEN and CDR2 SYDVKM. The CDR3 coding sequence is TGTGCCAGCAGTTTGTGGGTCGAAGGGGTCCACTTT. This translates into CASSLWVEGVHF.

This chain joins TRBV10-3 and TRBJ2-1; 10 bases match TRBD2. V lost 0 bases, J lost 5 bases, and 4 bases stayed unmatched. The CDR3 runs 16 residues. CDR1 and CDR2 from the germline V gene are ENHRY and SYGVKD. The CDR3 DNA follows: TGTGCCATCAGTGAGTCTCCTAGCGGGGGACACAATGAGCAGTTCTTC. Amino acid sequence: CAISESPSGGHNEQFF.

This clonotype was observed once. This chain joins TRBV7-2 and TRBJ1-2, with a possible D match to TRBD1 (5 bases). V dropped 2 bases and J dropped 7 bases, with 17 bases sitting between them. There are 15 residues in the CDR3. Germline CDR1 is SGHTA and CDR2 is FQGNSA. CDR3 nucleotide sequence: TGTGCCAGCAGCTTAATCAGGACGACTGGGGGTGGCTACACCTTC. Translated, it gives CASSLIRTTGGGYTF.

In nucleotides, the CDR3 is TGTGCCAGCAGTTACTCGACAGAACTGAGTGGCTACACCTTC. This gives the protein CASSYSTELSGYTF. The V call is TRBV6-5, the J call TRBJ1-2, with D possibly matching TRBD1 (5 bases). Germline CDR1 and CDR2: MNHEY and SVGAGI. CDR3 length: 14 residues. Trimming took 0 bases from V and 7 from J, leaving 12 bases between them.

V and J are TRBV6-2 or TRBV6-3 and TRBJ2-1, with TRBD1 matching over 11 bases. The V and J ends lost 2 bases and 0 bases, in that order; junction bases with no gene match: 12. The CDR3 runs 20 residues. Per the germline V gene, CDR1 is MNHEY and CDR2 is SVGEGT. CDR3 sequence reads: CASSYRWTGGFGSSYNEQFF. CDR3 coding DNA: TGTGCCAGCAGTTACCGATGGACAGGGGGCTTCGGAAGCTCCTACAATGAGCAGTTCTTC.

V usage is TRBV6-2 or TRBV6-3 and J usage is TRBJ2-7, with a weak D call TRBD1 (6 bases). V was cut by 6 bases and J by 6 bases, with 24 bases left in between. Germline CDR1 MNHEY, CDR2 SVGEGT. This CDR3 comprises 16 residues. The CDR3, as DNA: TGTGCCAGCAGCACCACCAACAGGGCAGGTGGCCGCGAGCAGTACTTC. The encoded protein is CASSTTNRAGGREQYF.

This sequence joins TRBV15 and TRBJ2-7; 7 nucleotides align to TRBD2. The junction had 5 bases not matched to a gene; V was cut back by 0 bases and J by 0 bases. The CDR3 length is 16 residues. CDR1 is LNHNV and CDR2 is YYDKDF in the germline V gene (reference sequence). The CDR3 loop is CATSRDRRGTSYEQYF. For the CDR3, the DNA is TGTGCCACCAGCAGAGATCGGCGGGGGACCTCCTACGAGCAGTACTTC.

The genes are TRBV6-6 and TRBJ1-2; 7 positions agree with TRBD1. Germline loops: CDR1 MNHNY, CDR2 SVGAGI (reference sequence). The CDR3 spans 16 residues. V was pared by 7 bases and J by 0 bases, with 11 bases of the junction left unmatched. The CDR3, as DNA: TGTGCCAGCAAACCTCTGACAGGGCTTACTAACTATGGCTACACCTTC. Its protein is CASKPLTGLTNYGYTF.

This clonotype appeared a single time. CDR3 coding DNA: TGCAGCGCCGGCGGGGAGGACTATGGCTACACCTTC. Protein sequence: CSAGGEDYGYTF. The chain carries TRBV29-1 and TRBJ1-2; no definite D call. Between the trimmed V and J ends, which lost 7 bases and 3 bases, there was a span of 12 bases. Germline lookup yields CDR1 SQVTM and CDR2 ANQGSEA. The CDR3 spans 12 residues.

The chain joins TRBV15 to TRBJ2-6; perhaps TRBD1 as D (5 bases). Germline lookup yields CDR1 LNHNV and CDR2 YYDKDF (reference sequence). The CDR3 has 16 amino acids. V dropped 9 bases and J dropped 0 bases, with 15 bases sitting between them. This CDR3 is CATGATLTSGANVLTF. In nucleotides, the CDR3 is TGTGCCACAGGGGCCACCCTAACCTCTGGGGCCAACGTCCTGACTTTC.

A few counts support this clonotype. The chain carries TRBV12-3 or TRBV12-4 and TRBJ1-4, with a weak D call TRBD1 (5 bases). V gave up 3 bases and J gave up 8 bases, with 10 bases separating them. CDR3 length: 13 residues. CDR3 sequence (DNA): TGTGCCAGCAGTTTCGGGCAGGGCGAAAAACTGTTTTTT. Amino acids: CASSFGQGEKLFF.